This TCR beta chain was observed in a study of spatial heterogeneity in lung cancer. Study details: There were consistently more beta-chain sequences detected than alpha-chain sequences. The average count in raw reads for each unique TCR and UMI combination exceeded 8.5 appearances. Study observations and caveats: Resection blood, more than follow-up blood, showed ubiquitous expanded tumor TCRs.

Time point denoted: sample taken at primary tumor resection. TCRs were sequenced from unsorted whole RNA of tumor, nontumor lung or PBMC. The study tagged each TCR cDNA molecule with a unique molecular identifier. TCRdb called the 5' RACE reads again in MiXCR, with one record for every CDR3 protein. There are 40,000 to 45,000 distinct CDR3 sequences in the sample; roughly 13% occur only once, and 50% to 70% lies in the top ten. This clonotype was counted at least ten times. The antigen is undetermined. Material: PBMCs, obtained at surgery. This TCR came from a male donor with early-stage non-small cell lung cancer.

The CDR3 sequence: CASSEVLTLRGQKLFF. DNA for the CDR3: TGTGCCAGCAGTGAAGTTTTGACACTTCGTGGACAAAAACTGTTTTTT. The chain is built from TRBV6-1 and TRBJ1-4; no firm D call. Germline V gives CDR1 MNHNS, CDR2 SASEGT. Trimming took off 1 base at V and 9 bases at J, with 18 bases between the two ends. The CDR3 totals 16 residues.